This TCR beta chain is drawn from a study of blood T cell repertoires in COVID-19. The CDR3 runs to 17 residues. The germline CDR1 and CDR2 sequences are LNHDA and SQIVND (reference sequence). The ends lost 5 bases at V and 2 bases at J; junction bases unmatched: 8. Assay: immunoSEQ multiplex PCR; the TCRdb copy retains only in-frame clones and omits some. Among 130,000 or so clones listed, over 75% were seen once. This TCR was recovered from a man aged 55-75 years with active or convalescent COVID-19. The gene calls are TRBV19 and TRBJ2-1; 11 positions match TRBD1. Sequencing input: peripheral blood. This CDR3 is CASSPLWTGGAYNEQFF. DNA of the CDR3: TGTGCCAGTAGTCCCCTCTGGACAGGGGGCGCCTACAATGAGCAGTTCTTC.